A single sample gave rise to the 23 T cell receptor beta chains below, sequenced in a study of control samples from healthy donors and cancer patients. Here immunoSEQ multiplex PCR was the method, and the copy in TCRdb shows in-frame clones only, minus some. This sample carries 100,000 or so clones, roughly 82% of them seen once, and the ten largest clones take about 9.2%. Sequenced input: blood. The receptors derive from a woman aged 60-75 years in good health.

The CDR3: CASIGEDTEAFF. DNA for the CDR3: TGCGCCAGCATCGGGGAAGACACTGAAGCTTTCTTT. This chain connects TRBV5-1 to TRBJ1-1, with D unresolved. The CDR3 contains 12 residues. V was pared by 6 bases and J by 3 bases, with 9 bases between. Germline V gene sequence: CDR1 SGHRS, CDR2 YFSETQ.

The rearrangement uses TRBV10-3 and TRBJ2-3, with TRBD1 identical over 7 bases. Germline assignment: CDR1 ENHRY and CDR2 SYGVKD. The CDR3 totals 14 residues. The ends lost 5 bases at V and 0 bases at J; junction bases unmatched: 2. DNA for the CDR3: TGTGCCATCAGTCCGGGACAGAGCACAGATACGCAGTATTTT. Amino acids: CAISPGQSTDTQYF.

J is TRBJ1-5 and V is TRBV28; D is unresolved. Trimming took off 8 bases at V and 1 base at J, with 15 bases between the two ends. The CDR3 is 15 residues long. CDR1 and CDR2 from the germline V gene are MDHEN and SYDVKM. CDR3 nucleotide sequence: TGTGCCAGCCGATCCCCCCAGACGAGCAATCAGCCCCAGCATTTT. This encodes CASRSPQTSNQPQHF.

The J gene is TRBJ1-1, the V gene TRBV6-6, with 8 positions matching TRBD1. The germline V gene encodes CDR1 MNHNY and CDR2 SVGAGI (reference sequence). The CDR3 sequence is 14 residues long. Trimming removed 4 bases from V and 10 bases from J; junction bases left unmatched: 11. The CDR3 reads CASSSDRAASLAFF. The CDR3 nucleotides are TGTGCCAGCAGTTCGGACAGGGCAGCGTCGTTAGCTTTCTTT.

V and J are TRBV4-1 and TRBJ2-5; D may be TRBD1 (6 bases). CDR1 MGHRA and CDR2 YSYEKL come from the germline V gene. Trimming left V 0 bases short and J 4 bases short, with 9 bases between. This CDR3 has 14 residues. The CDR3: CASSQEWGLETQYF. As DNA, the CDR3 is TGCGCCAGCAGCCAAGAATGGGGGCTAGAGACCCAGTACTTC.

The chain couples TRBV19 to TRBJ1-2, with a possible D match to TRBD1 (5 bases). Trimming cost V 6 bases and J 4 bases, with 12 bases left between them. CDR3 length: 13 amino acids. Germline loops: CDR1 LNHDA, CDR2 SQIVND (reference sequence). CDR3 region: CASRQDLLYGYTF. The CDR3 nucleotides read TGTGCCAGTAGACAGGACTTACTCTATGGCTACACCTTC.

The chain combines TRBV19 with TRBJ2-7; 10 bases fit TRBD1. Losses at the gene ends were 7 bases for V and 5 bases for J; bases not matched to a gene: 17. Germline CDR1 and CDR2: LNHDA and SQIVND (reference sequence). The length of the CDR3 is 17 residues. The CDR3 sequence is CASMGTGAARGRNEQYF. The CDR3 DNA reads as TGTGCCAGTATGGGGACAGGGGCCGCGAGGGGGAGAAACGAGCAGTACTTC.

This chain joins TRBV6-6 and TRBJ1-1, with D uncertain. CDR3 length: 16 amino acids. The germline V gene encodes CDR1 MNHNY and CDR2 SVGAGI (reference sequence). With 5 bases removed from V and 8 bases from J, the gap between germline ends came to 24 bases. CDR3 coding DNA: TGTGCCAGCAGTACTAATCCGGGCTCACCCTCGTTCGAAGCTTTCTTT. Its translation: CASSTNPGSPSFEAFF.

This chain links TRBV2 with TRBJ1-6, with a weak D call TRBD1 (5 bases). The CDR3 length is 15 residues. The germline V gene has CDR1 SNHLY and CDR2 FYNNEI. Trimming shortened V by 8 bases and J by 7 bases, and 18 bases separated the two germline ends. The DNA of the CDR3 is TGTGCCAGCGTCGGGACGTCGAATCTCAATTCACCCCTCCACTTT. The encoded protein is CASVGTSNLNSPLHF.

The rearrangement links TRBV4-1 to TRBJ1-4; 9 nucleotides align to TRBD1. J was trimmed by 5 bases and V by 8 bases; bases with no gene match: 6. The CDR3 loop spans 14 amino acids. Germline V gives CDR1 MGHRA, CDR2 YSYEKL. The CDR3 loop reads CASGQTGGNEKLFF. CDR3 in DNA: TGCGCCAGCGGACAAACAGGGGGCAATGAAAAACTGTTTTTT.

The rearrangement links TRBV5-1 to TRBJ1-1, with a possible D match to TRBD1 (5 bases). V lost 4 bases and J 4 bases, leaving 14 bases between the germline ends. This CDR3 contains 14 residues. Germline CDR1 is SGHRS and CDR2 is YFSETQ. The CDR3 sequence is CASSASGFSTEAFF. CDR3 DNA sequence: TGCGCCAGCAGCGCGTCAGGGTTCAGCACTGAAGCTTTCTTT.

This clone showed up just once. The chain recombines TRBV7-9 with TRBJ2-3; D not resolved. The germline V gene has CDR1 SEHNR and CDR2 FQNEAQ (reference sequence). V lost 5 bases, J lost 6 bases, and 9 bases lay in between. The CDR3 has 12 residues. CDR3 residues: CASSLSPDTQYF. The CDR3 coding sequence is TGTGCCAGCAGCCTCAGCCCGGATACGCAGTATTTT.

The CDR3 coding sequence is TGTGCCAGCAGTGACGGGTACAGGGTCTACGAGCAGTACTTC. Encoded protein: CASSDGYRVYEQYF. This chain links TRBV6-1 with TRBJ2-7; tentatively, D is TRBD1 (6 bases). V lost 3 bases, J lost 3 bases, and 12 bases lay in between. This CDR3 spans 14 amino acids. Germline loops: CDR1 MNHNS, CDR2 SASEGT.

This sequence joins TRBV2 and TRBJ1-4; D ambiguous. The V end was cut by 5 bases, the J end by 7 bases, with 14 bases between. Germline lookup yields CDR1 SNHLY and CDR2 FYNNEI. The CDR3 length is 14 residues. CDR3 in amino acids: CASSQRWTSEKLFF. In nucleotides, the CDR3 is TGTGCCAGCAGTCAAAGGTGGACGAGTGAAAAACTGTTTTTT.

V and J are TRBV4-1 and TRBJ1-3; tentative D call: TRBD1 (6 bases). V lost 1 base to trimming and J lost 8 bases, with 9 bases between them. Germline V gene sequence: CDR1 MGHRA, CDR2 YSYEKL. The CDR3 length is 13 residues. CDR3 nucleotide sequence: TGCGCCAGCAGCCAAGCAGGGGTGGACACCATATATTTT. Translation: CASSQAGVDTIYF.

The CDR3, as DNA: TGTGCCAGCAGCGGCCGCGGTTTGCGGGAGGCCCCTTTGGAGCAGTACTTC. It encodes CASSGRGLREAPLEQYF. The V call is TRBV21-1, the J call TRBJ2-7; the DNA was not used to check the table's D call, TRBD2. TRBV21-1 is assigned pseudogene status. The CDR3 runs to 17 residues.

This clone has only one observation. The chain recombines TRBV30 with TRBJ1-3, with D possibly being TRBD1 (5 bases). This CDR3 has 19 amino acids. The ends were cut back, 2 bases at V and 2 bases at J, with 25 bases in the middle. Per germline, CDR1 GTSNPN and CDR2 SVGIG (reference sequence). CDR3 coding DNA: TGTGCCTGGAGTCCACCCGGGGGTCCAACCCAACGACCTGGAAACACCATATATTTT. It encodes CAWSPPGGPTQRPGNTIYF.

V gene TRBV11-3 combines with J gene TRBJ2-5; TRBD1 might be the D (6 bases). Trimming took off 1 base at V and 1 base at J, with 10 bases between the two ends. The CDR3 contains 15 residues. Germline assignment: CDR1 SGHNT and CDR2 YENEEA. In nucleotides, the CDR3 is TGTGCCAGCAGCTTAGCGGACAGTGCCCAAGAGACCCAGTACTTC. Protein sequence: CASSLADSAQETQYF.

This clone has a single count. This sequence joins TRBV19 and TRBJ1-2; TRBD1 agrees at 8 bases. Germline V gene sequence: CDR1 LNHDA, CDR2 SQIVND (reference sequence). The CDR3 sequence is 14 residues long. The V segment lost 1 base and the J segment 4 bases; nucleotides outside the gene matches: 2. CDR3 DNA sequence: TGTGCCAGTAGTATAGGACAGGGGAGCTATGGCTACACCTTC. Its protein is CASSIGQGSYGYTF.

The V call is TRBV2, the J call TRBJ1-4; D is undetermined. V was shortened by 4 bases and J by 2 bases, with 8 bases between the two germline ends. This CDR3 spans 14 amino acids. Germline-derived CDR1 and CDR2 are SNHLY and FYNNEI. The CDR3 loop reads CASSGGVTNEKLFF. The CDR3 bases are TGTGCCAGCAGTGGAGGTGTCACTAATGAAAAACTGTTTTTT. The full variable domain, completed using reference TRBV2 and TRBJ1-4, is EPEVTQTPSHQVTQMGQEVILRCVPISNHLYFYWYRQILGQKVEFLVSFYNNEISEKSEIFDDQFSVERPDGSNFTLKIRSTKLEDSAMYFCASSGGVTNEKLFFGSGTQLSVL.

The chain joins TRBV7-2 to TRBJ2-1, with 10 bases matching TRBD2. There are 16 residues in the CDR3. CDR1 is SGHTA, CDR2 FQGNSA, per germline. Losses at the gene ends were 4 bases for V and 4 bases for J; bases not matched to a gene: 7. The CDR3 loop is CASSSRPSGGYNEQFF. The CDR3 DNA is TGTGCCAGCAGCTCCCGGCCTAGCGGGGGATACAATGAGCAGTTCTTC.

The chain recombines TRBV28 with TRBJ1-1; D is possibly TRBD1 (6 bases). Germline V gene lookup returns CDR1 MDHEN and CDR2 SYDVKM. This CDR3 is built from 13 residues. V shed 8 bases and J shed 1 base, with 11 bases lying between them. In nucleotides, the CDR3 is TGTGCCAGCTTTACGGGGGCGAACACTGAAGCTTTCTTT. It is translated as CASFTGANTEAFF.

V is TRBV18 and J is TRBJ1-2; 9 bases align to TRBD1. Losses at the gene ends were 3 bases for V and 13 bases for J; bases not matched to a gene: 6. The CDR3 spans 12 residues. Germline V gives CDR1 KGHSH, CDR2 LQKENI. The CDR3 DNA is TGTGCCAGCTCACCGATACAGGGGGCGGGCACCTTC. It translates to CASSPIQGAGTF.